These 13 T cell receptor beta chains were all obtained from the same sample, sequenced in a study of T cell responses to AZD1222 COVID-19 vaccine (dated by TCRdb to the early 2020s). Library method: the immunoSEQ multiplex PCR assay. The table comes from immuneACCESS by way of TCRdb, which keeps in-frame sequences with V and J called. Part of the clones is missing from these tables; in studies checked, under half for an unresolved V gene and the rest for unknown reasons. The sample table contains under 95,000 clones; only one count was recorded for 85% to 90% of them. About 8.4% of the sample is in the top ten clones. Interpreted using the paper, the time point label stands for: baseline before first vaccination. Source: peripheral blood, taken on day 0 of AZD1222 vaccination. These receptors were taken from an adult in good health.

The V and J genes are TRBV19 and TRBJ1-1, with 7 bases that match TRBD1. V gave up 11 bases and J gave up 5 bases; unmatched junction bases: 11. Germline CDR1 is LNHDA and CDR2 is SQIVND (reference sequence). The CDR3 contains 13 residues. CDR3 sequence reads: CACNRGISTEAFF. The CDR3 coding sequence is TGTGCCTGCAACAGGGGAATCAGTACTGAAGCTTTCTTT. The entire variable domain, with the rest obtained from reference TRBV19 and TRBJ1-1, is as follows: DGGITQSPKYLFRKEGQNVTLSCEQNLNHDAMYWYRQDPGQGLRLIYYSQIVNDFQKGDIAEGYSVSREKKESFPLTVTSAQKNPTAFYLCACNRGISTEAFFGQGTRLTVV.

The V and J genes are TRBV12-3 or TRBV12-4 and TRBJ2-5, with no clear D. The CDR3 contains 13 residues. V lost 2 bases to trimming and J lost 5 bases, with 9 bases between them. The CDR3 here is CASSLSQKETQYF. The CDR3, as DNA: TGTGCCAGCAGTTTAAGTCAGAAGGAGACCCAGTACTTC.

The chain carries TRBV11-2 and TRBJ1-3, with a weak D call TRBD1 (6 bases). Looked up from germline, CDR1 is SGHAT and CDR2 is FQNNGV. V lost 0 bases to trimming and J lost 1 base, with 13 bases between them. This CDR3 has 17 amino acids. The DNA of the CDR3 is TGTGCCAGCAGCTTAGATAGGGGGGCGGCATCTGGAAACACCATATATTTT. Translating it yields CASSLDRGAASGNTIYF.

V is TRBV27 and J is TRBJ2-7, with D tentatively TRBD1 or TRBD2 (5 bases each). Germline values: CDR1 MNHEY, CDR2 SMNVEV (reference sequence). The V and J ends lost 2 bases and 3 bases respectively, with 14 bases between them. The CDR3 is 15 amino acids. As DNA, the CDR3 is TGTGCCAGCAGTTTAGGAGGAGACAGTTACTACGAGCAGTACTTC. As protein: CASSLGGDSYYEQYF.

A single count supports this clone. The chain carries TRBV7-2 and TRBJ2-3, with D unclear. Trimming shortened V by 1 base and J by 6 bases, and 11 bases separated the two germline ends. Germline V gives CDR1 SGHTA, CDR2 FQGNSA. This CDR3 is built from 14 residues. Here the CDR3 reads CASSLVPQADTQYF. The CDR3 nucleotides read TGTGCCAGCAGCTTAGTCCCCCAAGCGGATACGCAGTATTTT.

The chain recombines TRBV27 with TRBJ1-6, with D possibly matching TRBD1 (6 bases). The germline CDR1 and CDR2 sequences are MNHEY and SMNVEV (reference sequence). Trimming took 2 bases from V and 5 from J, leaving 13 bases between them. The CDR3 has 16 amino acids. The CDR3 region has the DNA TGTGCCAGCAGTTTAACGGTACAGGGCCATAATTCACCCCTCCACTTT. Translating gives CASSLTVQGHNSPLHF.

Worth noting for this clone: A junction boundary mismatches the germline segment, possibly from a read error. The J gene is TRBJ1-2, the V gene TRBV11-2, with 8 nucleotides matching TRBD1. Germline CDR1 is SGHAT and CDR2 is FQNNGV. The CDR3 contains 11 residues. The CDR3 here is CASSLRDRPDF. The CDR3, as DNA: TGTGCCAGCAGCCTCCGGGACAGGCCTGACTTC.

The chain couples TRBV5-1 to TRBJ2-1; 8 positions agree with TRBD2. Germline CDR1 reads SGHRS; CDR2 reads YFSETQ. Unmatched junction bases numbered 5, after V lost 0 bases and J lost 6 bases. The CDR3 extends over 15 amino acids. The CDR3 coding sequence is TGCGCCAGCAGCTTGGCCAGCGGGGGTTTCAATGAGCAGTTCTTC. This sequence encodes CASSLASGGFNEQFF.

The genes are TRBV19 and TRBJ1-5; D gene unclear. Germline V gene data show CDR1 as LNHDA and CDR2 as SQIVND (reference sequence). CDR3 size: 15 residues. V was pared by 3 bases and J by 1 base, with 10 bases between. This CDR3 is CASSMVAGSNQPQHF. The CDR3 bases are TGTGCCAGTAGTATGGTGGCGGGAAGCAATCAGCCCCAGCATTTT.

This clone appeared a few times. The chain has TRBV5-1 and TRBJ1-6; D is unclear. Trimming took 0 bases from V and 7 from J, leaving 8 bases between them. The length of the CDR3 is 14 residues. Per germline, CDR1 SGHRS and CDR2 YFSETQ. CDR3 residues: CASSLDSLNSPLHF. DNA for the CDR3: TGCGCCAGCAGCTTGGACAGCCTGAATTCACCCCTCCACTTT.

The V call is TRBV6-6, the J call TRBJ1-1; no firm D call. Trimming took 0 bases from V and 0 from J, leaving 5 bases between them. The germline gives CDR1 MNHNY, CDR2 SVGAGI (reference sequence). CDR3 size: 14 residues. The CDR3 nucleotides are TGTGCCAGCAGTTACTCTACCGTGAACACTGAAGCTTTCTTT. Amino acids: CASSYSTVNTEAFF.

This sequence joins TRBV4-3 and TRBJ2-5; possibly TRBD2 for D (6 bases). CDR1 LGHNA and CDR2 YSLEER come from the germline V gene. The V gene lost 3 bases and the J gene lost 2 bases, with 10 bases spanning the gap. The CDR3 length is 14 residues. The CDR3, as DNA: TGCGCCAGCAGCCAGTGGGGGGAACAAGAGACCCAGTACTTC. Translating gives CASSQWGEQETQYF.

This chain joins TRBV7-2 and TRBJ1-5, with a weak D call TRBD1 (5 bases). This CDR3 has 12 amino acids. Trimming took off 0 bases at V and 11 bases at J, with 8 bases between the two ends. Germline lookup yields CDR1 SGHTA and CDR2 FQGNSA. CDR3 in DNA: TGTGCCAGCAGCTTAGCGGACAAAACCCAGCATTTT. This translates into CASSLADKTQHF.